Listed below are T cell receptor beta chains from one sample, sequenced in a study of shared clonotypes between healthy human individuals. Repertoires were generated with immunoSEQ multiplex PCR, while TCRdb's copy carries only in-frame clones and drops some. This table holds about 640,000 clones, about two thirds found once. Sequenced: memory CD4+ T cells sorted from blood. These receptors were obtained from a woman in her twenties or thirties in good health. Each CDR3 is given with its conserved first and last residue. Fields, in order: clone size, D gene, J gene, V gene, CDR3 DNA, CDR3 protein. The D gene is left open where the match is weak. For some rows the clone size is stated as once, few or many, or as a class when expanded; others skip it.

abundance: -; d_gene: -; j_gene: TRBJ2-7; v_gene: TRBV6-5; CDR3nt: TGTGCCAGCAGTTACAGTAGCGAGGTGATATACGAGCAGTACTTC; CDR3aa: CASSYSSEVIYEQYF
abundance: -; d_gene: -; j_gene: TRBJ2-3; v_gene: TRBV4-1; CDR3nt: TGCGCCAGCAGCCTGGACTACGGCACAGATACGCAGTATTTT; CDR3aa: CASSLDYGTDTQYF
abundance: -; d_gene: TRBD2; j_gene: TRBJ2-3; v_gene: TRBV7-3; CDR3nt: TGTGCCAGCAGCGGTAGCGGGTTTAGCACAGATACGCAGTATTTT; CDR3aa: CASSGSGFSTDTQYF
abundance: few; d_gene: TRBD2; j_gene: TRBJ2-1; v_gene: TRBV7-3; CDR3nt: TGTGCCAGCAGCTCAGCGGGAGGGCCTTTCGATGAGCAGTTCTTC; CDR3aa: CASSSAGGPFDEQFF
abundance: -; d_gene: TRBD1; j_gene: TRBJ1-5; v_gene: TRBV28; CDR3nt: TGTGCCAGCTGCGGGACAGTAGGACAGCCCCAGCATTTT; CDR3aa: CASCGTVGQPQHF
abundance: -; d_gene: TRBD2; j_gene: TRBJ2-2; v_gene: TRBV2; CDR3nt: TGTGCCAGCAGTGCCGGACTAGCTGGCACCGGGGAGCTGTTTTTT; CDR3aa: CASSAGLAGTGELFF
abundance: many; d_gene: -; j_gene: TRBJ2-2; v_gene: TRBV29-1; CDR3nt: TGCAGCGCTGGGAAGGGGTCGGTCAACACCGGGGAGCTGTTTTTT; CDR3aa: CSAGKGSVNTGELFF
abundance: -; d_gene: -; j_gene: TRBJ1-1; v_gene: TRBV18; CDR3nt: TGTGCCAGCTCAGAAAATCTTCCAGGGAGCACTGAAGCTTTCTTT; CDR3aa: CASSENLPGSTEAFF
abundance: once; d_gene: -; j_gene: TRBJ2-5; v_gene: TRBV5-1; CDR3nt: TGCGCCAGCAGCTGGGCGTACTCCGGGGAGACCCAGTACTTC; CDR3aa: CASSWAYSGETQYF
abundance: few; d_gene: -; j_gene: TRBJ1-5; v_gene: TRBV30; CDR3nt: TGTGCCTGGGACCGGGACAGCAATCAGCCCCAGCATTTT; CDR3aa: CAWDRDSNQPQHF
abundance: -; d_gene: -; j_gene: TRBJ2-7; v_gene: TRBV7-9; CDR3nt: TGTGCCAGCAGCTTAAAAAGCTACGAGCAGTACTTC; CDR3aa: CASSLKSYEQYF
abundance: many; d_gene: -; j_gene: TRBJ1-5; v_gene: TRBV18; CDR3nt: TGTGCCAGCTCACGCGCTGGGAATAGCAATCAGCCCCAGCATTTT; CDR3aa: CASSRAGNSNQPQHF
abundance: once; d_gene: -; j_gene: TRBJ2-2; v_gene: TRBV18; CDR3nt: TGTGCCAGCTCGCGAGCAGGGTACAACACCGGGGAGCTGTTTTTT; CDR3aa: CASSRAGYNTGELFF
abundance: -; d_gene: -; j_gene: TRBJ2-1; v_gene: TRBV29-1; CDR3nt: TGCAGCGTTGTTTTTCTCGGGAATGAGCAGTTCTTC; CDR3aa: CSVVFLGNEQFF
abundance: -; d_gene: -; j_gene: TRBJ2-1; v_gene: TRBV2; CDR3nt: TGTGCCAGCAGTGAAGCGCAACTAGCCTACAATGAGCAGTTCTTC; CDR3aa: CASSEAQLAYNEQFF
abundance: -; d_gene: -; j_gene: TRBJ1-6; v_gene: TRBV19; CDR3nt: TGTGCCAGTAGACCCGATTTGGGTTCACCCCTCCACTTT; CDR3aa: CASRPDLGSPLHF
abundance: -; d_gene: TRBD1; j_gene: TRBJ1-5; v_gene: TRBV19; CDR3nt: TGTGCCAGTAGTATTGGGACAGATTCATACTTAAGCAATCAGCCCCAGCATTTT; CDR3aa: CASSIGTDSYLSNQPQHF
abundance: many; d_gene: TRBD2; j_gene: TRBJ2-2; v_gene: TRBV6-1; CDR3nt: TGTGCCAGCAGTGCCCAACTAGCGGGCAACACCGGGGAGCTGTTTTTT; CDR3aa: CASSAQLAGNTGELFF
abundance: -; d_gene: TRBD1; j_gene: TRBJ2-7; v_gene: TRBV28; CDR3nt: TGTGCCAGCAGTCCGGGACAGGAGGTCTACGAGCAGTACTTC; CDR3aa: CASSPGQEVYEQYF
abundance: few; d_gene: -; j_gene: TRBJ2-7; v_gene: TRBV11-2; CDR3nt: TGTGCCAGCAGCCGCAGGGGAGCCTACGAGCAGTACTTC; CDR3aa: CASSRRGAYEQYF
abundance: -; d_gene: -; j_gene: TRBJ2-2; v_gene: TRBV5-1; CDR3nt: TGCGCCAGCAGCTTGGGAGATGTCACCGGGGAGCTGTTTTTT; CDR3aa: CASSLGDVTGELFF
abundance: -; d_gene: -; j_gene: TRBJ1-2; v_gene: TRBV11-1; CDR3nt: TGTGCCAGCAGCTTAGAGCCCGGCGACGCCTACTATGGCTACACCTTC; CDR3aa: CASSLEPGDAYYGYTF
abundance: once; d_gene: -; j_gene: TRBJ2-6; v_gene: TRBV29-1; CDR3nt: TGCAGCGTTGGTCAAGGTTTCGGTGGGGCCAACGTCCTGACTTTC; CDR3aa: CSVGQGFGGANVLTF
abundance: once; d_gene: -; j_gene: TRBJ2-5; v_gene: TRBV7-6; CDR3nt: TGTGCCAGCAGCCCGGTCTTGGGGCGGGGAGAGGAGACCCAGTACTTC; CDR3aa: CASSPVLGRGEETQYF
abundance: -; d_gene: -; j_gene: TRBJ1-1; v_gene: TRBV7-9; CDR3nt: TGTGCCAGCAGCTTAGCCAGGGTTGTGAACACTGAAGCTTTCTTT; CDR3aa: CASSLARVVNTEAFF
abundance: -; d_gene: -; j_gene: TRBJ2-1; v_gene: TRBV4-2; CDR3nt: TGTGCCAGCAGCCAAGACTCGGGTGGTGAGCAGTTCTTC; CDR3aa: CASSQDSGGEQFF
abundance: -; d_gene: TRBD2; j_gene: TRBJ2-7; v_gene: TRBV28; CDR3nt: TGTGCCAGCAGCACAGCGGGATACTATGTCTACGAGCAGTACTTC; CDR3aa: CASSTAGYYVYEQYF
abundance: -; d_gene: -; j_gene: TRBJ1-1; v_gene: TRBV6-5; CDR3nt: TGTGCCAGCAGTTACAACAGAAACACTGAAGCTTTCTTT; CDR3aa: CASSYNRNTEAFF
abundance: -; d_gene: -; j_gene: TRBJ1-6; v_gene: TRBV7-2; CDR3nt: TGTGCCAGCAGCCTTCGTGGGGGTTATAATTCACCCCTCCACTTT; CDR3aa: CASSLRGGYNSPLHF
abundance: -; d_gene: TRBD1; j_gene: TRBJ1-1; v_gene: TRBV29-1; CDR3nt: TGCAGCGGGAGGAGGGGGCAAGATACTGAAGCTTTCTTT; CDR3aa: CSGRRGQDTEAFF
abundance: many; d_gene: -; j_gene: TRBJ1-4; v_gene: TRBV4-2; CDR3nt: TGTGCCAGCAGCCAAAGATATGAAAAACTGTTTTTT; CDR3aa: CASSQRYEKLFF
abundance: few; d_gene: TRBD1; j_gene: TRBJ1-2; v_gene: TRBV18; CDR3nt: TGTGCCAGCTCACCAACCGGGACAGGGGATGGCTACACCTTC; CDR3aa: CASSPTGTGDGYTF
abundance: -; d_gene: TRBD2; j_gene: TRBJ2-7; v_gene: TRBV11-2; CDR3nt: TGTGCCAGCAGCCCCCAGCCCCTAGCGGGAGGGATCGAGCAGTACTTC; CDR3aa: CASSPQPLAGGIEQYF
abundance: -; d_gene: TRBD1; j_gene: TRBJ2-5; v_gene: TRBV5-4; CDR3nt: TGTGCCAGCAGCCGAGGGGACAGCCAAGAGACCCAGTACTTC; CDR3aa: CASSRGDSQETQYF
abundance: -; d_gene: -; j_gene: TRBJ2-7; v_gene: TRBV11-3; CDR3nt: TGTGCCAGCAGCTTAGATGTTGGTAGGGGGGACGAGGAGCAGTACTTC; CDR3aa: CASSLDVGRGDEEQYF
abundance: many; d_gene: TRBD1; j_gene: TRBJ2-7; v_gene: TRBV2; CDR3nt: TGTGCCAGCGACACCCCCGGGACAGGGTACGAGCAGTACTTC; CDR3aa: CASDTPGTGYEQYF
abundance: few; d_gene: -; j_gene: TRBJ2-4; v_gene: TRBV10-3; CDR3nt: TGTGCCATCAGTGAGTCGATCGGGAGCCGACACATTCAGTACTTC; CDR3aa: CAISESIGSRHIQYF
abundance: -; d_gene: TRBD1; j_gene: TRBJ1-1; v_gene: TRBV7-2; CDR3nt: TGTGCCAGCAGCCCGGACAGGCGGAGGTACACTGAAGCTTTCTTT; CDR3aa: CASSPDRRRYTEAFF
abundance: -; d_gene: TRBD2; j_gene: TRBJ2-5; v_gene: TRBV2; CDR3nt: TGTGCCAGCGGCGTTAGCGGGACGCAAGAGACCCAGTACTTC; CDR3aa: CASGVSGTQETQYF
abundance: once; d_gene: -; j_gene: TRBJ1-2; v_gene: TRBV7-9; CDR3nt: TGTGCCAGCAGCTTAGGGGCCGCTTCCCTCTATGGCTACACCTTC; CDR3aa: CASSLGAASLYGYTF
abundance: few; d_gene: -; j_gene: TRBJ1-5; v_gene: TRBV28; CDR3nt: TGTGCCAGCAGTCGCTTAGAGCAGCCCCAGCATTTT; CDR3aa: CASSRLEQPQHF
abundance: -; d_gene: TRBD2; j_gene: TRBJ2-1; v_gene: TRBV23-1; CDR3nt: TGCGCCAGCAGTCACGACGGGACTAGCGGAAACAATGAGCAGTTCTTC; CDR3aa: CASSHDGTSGNNEQFF
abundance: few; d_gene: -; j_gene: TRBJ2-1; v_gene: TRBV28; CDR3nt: TGTGCCAGCAGTGACCCGCTTTGGTTCGATCGTTTCTTC; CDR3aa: CASSDPLWFDRFF
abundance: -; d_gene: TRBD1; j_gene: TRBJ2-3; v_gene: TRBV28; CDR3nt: TGTGCCAGCAGGGGACAGGGGGCGGGGGCAGATACGCAGTATTTT; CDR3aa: CASRGQGAGADTQYF
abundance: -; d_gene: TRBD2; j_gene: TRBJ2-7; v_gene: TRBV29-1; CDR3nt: TGCAGCGTCGATGTAGCGGGGACCGCCTACGAGCAGTACTTC; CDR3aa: CSVDVAGTAYEQYF
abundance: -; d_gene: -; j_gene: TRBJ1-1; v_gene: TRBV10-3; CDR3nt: TGTGCCATCGGGGCCGGGAGGCCGGGGACTGAAGCTTTCTTT; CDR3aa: CAIGAGRPGTEAFF
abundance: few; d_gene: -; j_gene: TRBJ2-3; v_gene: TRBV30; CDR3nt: TGTGCCTGCCCAGTTCAGGGTTTGACAGATACGCAGTATTTT; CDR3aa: CACPVQGLTDTQYF
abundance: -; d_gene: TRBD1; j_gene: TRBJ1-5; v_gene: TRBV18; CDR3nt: TGTGCCAGCTCACCTCCGTCAGGACAGGGGAACAATCAGCCCCAGCATTTT; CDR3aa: CASSPPSGQGNNQPQHF
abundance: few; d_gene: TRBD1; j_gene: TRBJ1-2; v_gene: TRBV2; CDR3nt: TGTGCCAGCACGCGGACAGGGGATGGCTACACCTTC; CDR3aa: CASTRTGDGYTF
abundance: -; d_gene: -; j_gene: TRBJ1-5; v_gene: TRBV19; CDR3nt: TGTGCCAGTACTCACCCCCGAATATCCGGCCCGCCCCAGCATTTT; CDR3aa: CASTHPRISGPPQHF
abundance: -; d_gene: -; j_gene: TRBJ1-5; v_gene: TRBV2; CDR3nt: TGTGCCAGCAGAGGGTTAAGGGATGATCAGCCCCAGCATTTT; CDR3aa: CASRGLRDDQPQHF
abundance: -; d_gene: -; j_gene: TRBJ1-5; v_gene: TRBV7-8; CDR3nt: TGTGCCAGCAGCTTAGCCAGGACAGCTTACAATCAGCCCCAGCATTTT; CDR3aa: CASSLARTAYNQPQHF
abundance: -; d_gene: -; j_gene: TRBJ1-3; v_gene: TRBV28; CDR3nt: TGTGCCAGCAGTTTCGGCCCCGCCGCTGGAAACACCATATATTTT; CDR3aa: CASSFGPAAGNTIYF
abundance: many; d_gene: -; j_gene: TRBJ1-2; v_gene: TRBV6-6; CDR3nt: TGTGCCAGCAGTCGCCAGGGGAGCATGGGCTACACCTTC; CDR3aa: CASSRQGSMGYTF
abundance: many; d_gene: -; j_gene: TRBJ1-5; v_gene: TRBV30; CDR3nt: TGTGCCTGGAGCTCCGACGGCGTGGTCAATCAGCCCCAGCATTTT; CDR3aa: CAWSSDGVVNQPQHF
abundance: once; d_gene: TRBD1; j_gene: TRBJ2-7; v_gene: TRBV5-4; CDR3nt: TGTGCCAGCAGCACCGGGACAGGGACCTACGAGCAGTACTTC; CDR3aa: CASSTGTGTYEQYF
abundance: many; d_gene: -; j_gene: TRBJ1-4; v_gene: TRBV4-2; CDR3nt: TGTGCCAGCAGCCAAGATCTCCGCGGAACGGCTAATGAAAAACTGTTTTTT; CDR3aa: CASSQDLRGTANEKLFF
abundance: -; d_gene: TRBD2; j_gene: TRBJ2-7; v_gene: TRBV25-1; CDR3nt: TGTGCCAGCGTAGTGAATAGCGGGAGGGCCGTAGTAACCTACGAGCAGTACTTC; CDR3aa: CASVVNSGRAVVTYEQYF
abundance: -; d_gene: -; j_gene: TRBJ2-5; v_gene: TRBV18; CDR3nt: TGTGCCAGCTCACCGGATAGACTAGGTTCGGGGGCGACCCAGTACTTC; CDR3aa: CASSPDRLGSGATQYF
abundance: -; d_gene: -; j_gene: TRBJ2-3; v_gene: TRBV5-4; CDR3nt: TGTGCCAGCAGTCCTGCGACATACCCTAGCACAGATACGCAGTATTTT; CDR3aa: CASSPATYPSTDTQYF